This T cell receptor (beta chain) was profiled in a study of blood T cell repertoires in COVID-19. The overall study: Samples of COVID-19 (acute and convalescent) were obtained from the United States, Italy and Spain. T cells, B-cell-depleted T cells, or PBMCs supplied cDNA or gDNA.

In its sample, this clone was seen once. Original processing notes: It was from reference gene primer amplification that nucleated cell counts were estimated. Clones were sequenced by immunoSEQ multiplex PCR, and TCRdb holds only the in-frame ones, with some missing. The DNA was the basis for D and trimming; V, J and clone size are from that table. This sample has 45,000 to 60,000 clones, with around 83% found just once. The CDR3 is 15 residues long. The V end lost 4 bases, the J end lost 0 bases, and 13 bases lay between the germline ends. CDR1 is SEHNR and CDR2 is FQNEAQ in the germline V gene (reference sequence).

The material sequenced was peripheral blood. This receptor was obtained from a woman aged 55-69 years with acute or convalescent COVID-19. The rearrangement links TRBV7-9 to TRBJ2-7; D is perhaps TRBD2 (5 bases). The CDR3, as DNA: TGTGCCAGCAGCTCTGACTATACCGTCTCCTACGAGCAGTACTTC. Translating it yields CASSSDYTVSYEQYF. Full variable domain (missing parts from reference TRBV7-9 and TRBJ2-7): DTGVSQNPRHKITKRGQNVTFRCDPISEHNRLYWYRQTLGQGPEFLTYFQNEAQLEKSRLLSDRFSAERPKGSFSTLEIQRTEQGDSAMYLCASSSDYTVSYEQYFGPGTRLTVT.